This T cell receptor (beta chain) was sequenced for a study of T cell responses to AZD1222 COVID-19 vaccine. With regard to this clone: Its target is unknown. This sample includes further DNA sequences coding for the same CDR3.

Germline V gives CDR1 SGHTA, CDR2 FQGNSA. Trimming removed 2 bases from V and 4 bases from J, with 6 bases in between. The CDR3 is made up of 13 amino acids. Second-dose schedules of about 4 or about 12 weeks were combined. Study-wide results and caveats: Spike-specific TCR breadth and depth both grew after two AZD1222 doses. Across the whole spike, CD4 TCRs peaked at regions 160-218 and 743-854. Females outnumbered males among donors, who were mostly white British; clonal diversity was possibly underestimated.

The protocol was immunoSEQ multiplex PCR, while the TCRdb copy is restricted to in-frame clones and leaves out a portion. This table holds 150,000 or so clones, about 89% found once. The sequencing here drew on peripheral blood, taken 28 days after the second AZD1222 dose. The receptor comes from an adult who received the AZD1222 COVID-19 vaccine. The rearrangement uses TRBV7-2 and TRBJ1-5, with unresolved D. CDR3 amino acids: CASSLRGNQPQHF. The DNA of the CDR3 is TGTGCCAGCAGCTTAAGAGGGAATCAGCCCCAGCATTTT.